The 5 T cell receptor beta chains reported below all come from one sample, sequenced in a study of vaccination and CD4 T cells after COVID-19. Their target antigens are unknown. CD4+ T cells that had been cultured provided DNA sequenced with the Oncomine TCR Beta short-read assay. TCRdb reprocessed the PCR reads via MiXCR and lists one record per CDR3 protein. The table includes around 7,100 distinct CDR3 sequences, around 73% detected once. Treatment specified: approximately 9-day PBMC culture with coronavirus spike peptide pools or control peptides (ViraFEST assay). The specimen sequenced was CD4+ T cells from blood, cultured in vitro. These receptors all stem from a human donor who had recovered from COVID-19.

The V call is TRBV6-1, the J call TRBJ1-6; a weak D match, TRBD1 (5 bases). The germline V gene has CDR1 MNHNS and CDR2 SASEGT. Trimming took off 5 bases at V and 7 bases at J, with 18 bases between the two ends. The CDR3 loop spans 16 amino acids. The CDR3 spells CASSPSGGVGNSPLHF. The CDR3, as DNA: TGTGCCAGCAGTCCATCTGGGGGGGTAGGGAATTCACCCCTCCACTTT.

V is TRBV2 and J is TRBJ1-1; 10 bases line up with TRBD1. Trimming removed 6 bases from V and 6 bases from J; junction bases left unmatched: 7. This CDR3 contains 14 residues. The germline V gene encodes CDR1 SNHLY and CDR2 FYNNEI. The CDR3: CASRGTGEFAEAFF. The CDR3 nucleotides read TGTGCCAGCAGGGGGACAGGGGAGTTCGCTGAAGCTTTCTTT.

The V and J genes are TRBV7-2 and TRBJ1-1, with D unresolved. Germline loops: CDR1 SGHTA, CDR2 FQGNSA. This CDR3 comprises 16 residues. Trimming removed 5 bases from V and 4 bases from J, with 20 bases in between. The CDR3 here is CASSRSGVILGTEAFF. CDR3 nucleotides: TGTGCCAGCAGCCGATCCGGGGTGATCTTGGGCACTGAAGCTTTCTTT.

This chain links TRBV15 with TRBJ1-5; TRBD1 matches 9 bases. The ends lost 4 bases at V and 8 bases at J; junction bases unmatched: 3. This CDR3 contains 13 residues. The V gene's germline CDR1 is LNHNV and CDR2 YYDKDF (reference sequence). The CDR3: CATSMDRGEPQHF. The CDR3 nucleotides read TGTGCCACCAGCATGGACAGGGGAGAGCCCCAGCATTTT.

The gene calls are TRBV6-1 and TRBJ1-6, with TRBD1 matching 8 bases. The CDR3 totals 15 residues. Germline V gives CDR1 MNHNS, CDR2 SASEGT. Trimming at V came to 5 bases and at J to 8 bases, leaving 8 bases not matched to a gene. The CDR3 DNA reads as TGTGCCAGCAGTCGAAGGACAGGGATGGATTCACCCCTCCACTTT. Its protein is CASSRRTGMDSPLHF.